This passage covers 15 T cell receptor beta chains from one sample sequenced in a study of T cell responses to AZD1222 COVID-19 vaccine. TCRdb's copy holds only in-frame clones and misses some; the assay was immunoSEQ multiplex PCR. The repertoire holds roughly 140,000 clones, with around nine tenths as singletons. The sequencing here drew on peripheral blood, taken 28 days after the second AZD1222 dose. These receptors came from an adult who received the AZD1222 COVID-19 vaccine.

This clone was seen once. J is TRBJ2-7 and V is TRBV18; 7 positions agree with TRBD1. The ends lost 3 bases at V and 5 bases at J; junction bases unmatched: 7. CDR1 KGHSH and CDR2 LQKENI come from the germline V gene. This CDR3 has 14 residues. This CDR3 reads CASSPQGQANEQYF. In DNA form, the CDR3 reads TGTGCCAGCTCACCCCAAGGACAGGCCAACGAGCAGTACTTC.

Concerning this clone: The junction differs from germline at one of its ends, possibly a read error. This sequence joins TRBV9 and TRBJ1-2; perhaps TRBD1 as D (5 bases). The V gene's germline CDR1 is SGDLS and CDR2 YYNGEE. The CDR3 contains 13 residues. The CDR3 reads CASRVDRRDGYTF. For the CDR3, the DNA is TGTGCCAGCAGAGTAGACAGAAGGGATGGCTACACCTTC.

The chain has TRBV19 and TRBJ2-1; D gene uncertain. The CDR3 is 14 amino acids. Germline V CDR1 and CDR2: LNHDA, SQIVND (reference sequence). Trimming pared 7 bases from V and 4 bases from J, leaving 14 bases between. The CDR3, as DNA: TGTGCCAGTAAAAGTCAGGAGTTGTACAATGAGCAGTTCTTC. It yields the protein CASKSQELYNEQFF.

This chain uses TRBV19 with TRBJ1-5; D unclear. V lost 3 bases and J lost 9, with 9 bases in between. Germline assignment: CDR1 LNHDA and CDR2 SQIVND (reference sequence). The CDR3 is 12 amino acids. CDR3 in DNA: TGTGCCAGTAGTATTGGAGAGGGGCCCCAGCATTTT. Encoded protein: CASSIGEGPQHF.

This clone appeared once. The chain employs TRBV7-2 and TRBJ2-1; the match to TRBD2 covers 7 bases. Germline V lookup: CDR1 SGHTA, CDR2 FQGNSA. The CDR3 sequence is 14 residues long. V lost 6 bases, J lost 9 bases, and 11 bases stayed unmatched. In nucleotides, the CDR3 is TGTGCCAGCAGTTTTACAAGGACTAGAGGTGAGCAGTTCTTC. Translation: CASSFTRTRGEQFF.

The rearrangement links TRBV7-9 to TRBJ1-2; D may be TRBD1 (5 bases). The CDR3 is 13 amino acids. The V gene lost 3 bases and the J gene lost 6 bases, with 11 bases spanning the gap. Germline CDR1 and CDR2: SEHNR and FQNEAQ (reference sequence). The CDR3 nucleotides read TGTGCCAGCAGCTTGCAGGGTAGGAATGGCTACACCTTC. It is translated as CASSLQGRNGYTF.

The chain uses TRBV11-3 and TRBJ2-5, with D maybe TRBD1 (5 bases). The CDR3 is made up of 13 amino acids. The V end lost 5 bases, the J end lost 5 bases, and 12 bases lay between the germline ends. From germline, CDR1 is SGHNT and CDR2 YENEEA. Here the CDR3 DNA reads TGTGCCAGCAGCGCCAGGGATTTGGAGACCCAGTACTTC. Residues: CASSARDLETQYF.

The CDR3 region is CATSRDPGSNQPQHF. CDR3 nucleotides: TGTGCCACCAGCAGAGATCCTGGTAGCAATCAGCCCCAGCATTTT. The rearrangement joins TRBV15 to TRBJ1-5, with D hard to call. The CDR3 runs 15 residues. V gave up 0 bases and J gave up 0 bases, with 6 bases separating them. Germline CDR1 LNHNV, CDR2 YYDKDF (reference sequence).

The gene calls are TRBV3-1 (or the pseudogene TRBV3-2) and TRBJ1-1; TRBD1 agrees at 7 bases. Trimming removed 2 bases from V and 10 bases from J; junction bases left unmatched: 16. CDR3 length: 16 residues. Per the germline V gene, CDR1 is LGHDT and CDR2 is YNNKEL (reference sequence). CDR3 in DNA: TGTGCCAGCAGCCAACGGGCTATAGGGGGCTTGGTCGGAGCTTTCTTT. Its translation is CASSQRAIGGLVGAFF.

The chain is built from TRBV28 and TRBJ1-1, with D unclear. The germline V gene encodes CDR1 MDHEN and CDR2 SYDVKM. The germline V and J ends were trimmed by 3 bases and 5 bases, with 19 bases remaining between them. The CDR3 covers 16 residues. This CDR3 reads CASSFPFGPPGTEAFF. CDR3 in DNA: TGTGCCAGCAGTTTTCCCTTTGGGCCACCGGGGACTGAAGCTTTCTTT.

This chain uses TRBV19 with TRBJ2-1; D is unresolved. This CDR3 region has 14 residues. The germline gives CDR1 LNHDA, CDR2 SQIVND (reference sequence). V dropped 5 bases and J dropped 3 bases, with 11 bases sitting between them. CDR3 region: CASSLRAHYNEQFF. For the CDR3, the DNA is TGTGCCAGTAGTCTTCGAGCCCACTACAATGAGCAGTTCTTC.

The gene calls are TRBV3-1 (or the pseudogene TRBV3-2) and TRBJ1-3; D is possibly TRBD1 (5 bases). The CDR3 has 14 amino acids. Trimming took off 4 bases at V and 3 bases at J, with 10 bases between the two ends. Germline V gene sequence: CDR1 LGHDT, CDR2 YNNKEL (reference sequence). The CDR3 DNA reads as TGTGCCAGCAGCCCGGGGACCTTTGGAAACACCATATATTTT. Protein: CASSPGTFGNTIYF.

This clone was recorded only once. The chain has TRBV4-2 and TRBJ2-5; 8 bases map to TRBD1. The length of the CDR3 is 15 residues. The J segment lost 10 bases and the V segment lost 0 bases, leaving 10 bases of the junction unmatched. Per germline, CDR1 LGHNA and CDR2 YNFKEQ. The CDR3 nucleotides read TGTGCCAGCAGCCAAGAGCTCCCGTTTACAGGGGGCCAGTACTTC. It is translated as CASSQELPFTGGQYF.

The genes are TRBV27 and TRBJ2-7; maybe TRBD2 (6 bases). Per the germline V gene, CDR1 is MNHEY and CDR2 is SMNVEV (reference sequence). Trimming removed 4 bases from V and 5 bases from J, with 15 bases in between. The CDR3 totals 14 residues. The CDR3 region is CASSSGGIRNEQYF. In DNA, the CDR3 is TGTGCCAGCAGTTCTGGCGGGATACGGAACGAGCAGTACTTC.

The CDR3 DNA reads as TGTGCCAGCAGTTTCCCAGGTTCTTCACCCCTCCACTTT. It specifies CASSFPGSSPLHF. V and J are TRBV27 and TRBJ1-6; the D is unclear. V was shortened by 3 bases and J by 9 bases, with 9 bases between the two germline ends. Germline V gene data show CDR1 as MNHEY and CDR2 as SMNVEV (reference sequence). The length of the CDR3 is 13 residues.